A selection of T cell receptor beta chains follows, all from one sample in a study of T cell responses to AZD1222 COVID-19 vaccine. The assay was immunoSEQ multiplex PCR, and TCRdb's table has in-frame clones only and misses some. The sample has 55,000 to 65,000 clones, over 80% seen once. The sequences come from peripheral blood, collected on day 0 of AZD1222 vaccination. The receptors were gathered from an adult in good health. Both conserved end residues are part of each CDR3. Fields, in order: clone size, V gene, D gene, J gene, CDR3 DNA, CDR3 protein. The D gene is left open where the match is weak. The size of a clone is reported for some rows only, either as once, few or many, or as a class for expanded clones.

size: NA; V: TRBV6-2/TRBV6-3; D: NA; J: TRBJ1-3; DNA: TGTGCCAGCAGTTATGGCAGGACCTCTGGAAACACCATATATTTT; CDR3: CASSYGRTSGNTIYF
size: NA; V: TRBV30; D: TRBD2; J: TRBJ2-1; DNA: TGTGCCTGGAGTAGTAGCGGGCGATCGTACAATGAGCAGTTCTTC; CDR3: CAWSSSGRSYNEQFF
size: NA; V: TRBV18; D: NA; J: TRBJ1-4; DNA: TGTGCCAGCTCATCCGGGCCTGTAACTAATGAAAAACTGTTTTTT; CDR3: CASSSGPVTNEKLFF
size: NA; V: TRBV11-1; D: TRBD1; J: TRBJ2-4; DNA: TGTGCCAGCAGTCCCGGGACAGGGATTATAGACATTCAGTACTTC; CDR3: CASSPGTGIIDIQYF
size: NA; V: TRBV12-5; D: NA; J: TRBJ1-6; DNA: TGTGCTAGTGGTCCCGCCGGGGGGCATATTAGGAATTCACCCCTCCACTTT; CDR3: CASGPAGGHIRNSPLHF
size: NA; V: TRBV4-3; D: NA; J: TRBJ2-1; DNA: TGCGCCAGCAGCCAAGCCTATCCGGGCAATGAGCAGTTCTTC; CDR3: CASSQAYPGNEQFF
size: NA; V: TRBV9; D: TRBD1; J: TRBJ1-2; DNA: TGTGCCAGCAGCCCGGGACAGGGGGCACTTGGCTACACCTTC; CDR3: CASSPGQGALGYTF
size: NA; V: TRBV21-1; D: NA; J: TRBJ1-1; DNA: TGTGCCAGCAGCAGCCGGGACAGGGGCCGTTACACTGAAGCTTTCTTT; CDR3: CASSSRDRGRYTEAFF
size: NA; V: TRBV24-1; D: TRBD2; J: TRBJ2-3; DNA: TGTGCCACCAGTGACCCTGGGACTAGCGGGAGAAGCACAGATACGCAGTATTTT; CDR3: CATSDPGTSGRSTDTQYF
size: once; V: TRBV29-1; D: TRBD2; J: TRBJ2-7; DNA: TGCAGCGTTGTTAGCGGGGGTTACGAGCAGTACTTC; CDR3: CSVVSGGYEQYF
size: NA; V: TRBV5-6; D: NA; J: TRBJ2-7; DNA: TGTGCCAGCAGCTTGGCGGCCAGGCGGGATGGTCGCGAGCAGTACTTC; CDR3: CASSLAARRDGREQYF
size: NA; V: TRBV4-3; D: TRBD2; J: TRBJ2-7; DNA: TGCGCCAGCAGCCCAGATGTAGCGGGATTCTACGAGCAGTACTTC; CDR3: CASSPDVAGFYEQYF
size: NA; V: TRBV28; D: NA; J: TRBJ1-1; DNA: TGTGCCAGCAGTTCCGGTGGGTCGTCTAACACTGAAGCTTTCTTT; CDR3: CASSSGGSSNTEAFF
size: NA; V: TRBV9; D: NA; J: TRBJ2-1; DNA: TGTGCCAGCAGCCCTACAAGTACCTCCTACAATGAGCAGTTCTTC; CDR3: CASSPTSTSYNEQFF
size: NA; V: TRBV7-8; D: NA; J: TRBJ2-7; DNA: TGTGCCAGCAGCTTAAAAGGACTCCTAGGACCCTACGAGCAGTACTTC; CDR3: CASSLKGLLGPYEQYF
size: NA; V: TRBV7-9; D: TRBD1; J: TRBJ2-2; DNA: TGTGCCAGCAGCTCACCAGGGGGCGCCCCCGGGGAGCTGTTTTTT; CDR3: CASSSPGGAPGELFF
size: NA; V: TRBV6-4; D: NA; J: TRBJ2-1; DNA: TGTGCCAGTGGACCCCCGGGTAGTCTGACCTACAATGAGCAGTTCTTC; CDR3: CASGPPGSLTYNEQFF
size: NA; V: TRBV3-1/TRBV3-2; D: NA; J: TRBJ1-2; DNA: TGTGCCAGCAGCCAAGAGGGATACGGGGGGAACTATGGCTACACCTTC; CDR3: CASSQEGYGGNYGYTF
size: NA; V: TRBV6-5; D: NA; J: TRBJ2-1; DNA: TGTGCCAGCAGGACAACCGGGACCGCCTACAATGAGCAGTTCTTC; CDR3: CASRTTGTAYNEQFF
size: once; V: TRBV5-4; D: NA; J: TRBJ2-5; DNA: TGTGCCAGCAGCTTGGCAGAGGATTCCAAAGAGACCCAGTACTTC; CDR3: CASSLAEDSKETQYF
size: NA; V: TRBV15; D: NA; J: TRBJ1-1; DNA: TGTGCCACCAGCAGAACCGTGGGGAACACTGAAGCTTTCTTT; CDR3: CATSRTVGNTEAFF
size: NA; V: TRBV5-8; D: TRBD1; J: TRBJ1-2; DNA: TGTGCCAGCAGCTCGCAACGGACAGGGGGCCTTGGCTACACCTTC; CDR3: CASSSQRTGGLGYTF
size: NA; V: TRBV6-2/TRBV6-3; D: NA; J: TRBJ1-3; DNA: TGTGCCAGCAGTTATTCGGGAGCAAAAGGAAACACCATATATTTT; CDR3: CASSYSGAKGNTIYF
size: NA; V: TRBV7-8; D: TRBD1; J: TRBJ2-2; DNA: TGTGCCAGCAGCTTCCGGGACAGGGCGACCGGGGAGCTGTTTTTT; CDR3: CASSFRDRATGELFF
size: NA; V: TRBV5-1; D: NA; J: TRBJ1-3; DNA: TGCGCCAGCAGCCTGGGACCCGGAAACACCATATATTTT; CDR3: CASSLGPGNTIYF
size: NA; V: TRBV24-1; D: TRBD1; J: TRBJ1-2; DNA: TGTGCCACCAGTGAAAGGACAGGGCTTGGCTACACCTTC; CDR3: CATSERTGLGYTF
size: NA; V: TRBV12-2; D: NA; J: TRBJ1-1; DNA: TGTGCAAGTCGCTTAATCAGCGGACTGAACACTGAAGCTTTCTTT; CDR3: CASRLISGLNTEAFF
size: NA; V: TRBV6-1; D: TRBD1; J: TRBJ1-5; DNA: TGTGCCAGCAGTGACTATTCCGACAGGGGCAATCAGCCCCAGCATTTT; CDR3: CASSDYSDRGNQPQHF
size: NA; V: TRBV27; D: TRBD1; J: TRBJ1-1; DNA: TGTGCCAGCAGTTTTAGGGGGGACAGGGAAGCTTTCTTT; CDR3: CASSFRGDREAFF
size: NA; V: TRBV28; D: NA; J: TRBJ2-3; DNA: TGTGCCAGCAGCCTGGCGGGTTCAGGAGGAGATACGCAGTATTTT; CDR3: CASSLAGSGGDTQYF
size: NA; V: TRBV7-2; D: NA; J: TRBJ1-6; DNA: TGTGCCAGCAGCTCTCAGGGGTATTCACCCCTCCACTTT; CDR3: CASSSQGYSPLHF
size: NA; V: TRBV5-6; D: TRBD1; J: TRBJ1-5; DNA: TGTGCCAGCAGCTTGACAGGGGGGTACAATCAGCCCCAGCATTTT; CDR3: CASSLTGGYNQPQHF
size: NA; V: TRBV12-3/TRBV12-4; D: NA; J: TRBJ2-7; DNA: TGTGCCAGCAGTTTACAGCAGTACGAGCAGTACTTC; CDR3: CASSLQQYEQYF
size: NA; V: TRBV6-5; D: NA; J: TRBJ1-2; DNA: TGTGCCAGCAGTTACGGCGCAGGACGCTATGGCTACACCTTC; CDR3: CASSYGAGRYGYTF
size: NA; V: TRBV20-1; D: NA; J: TRBJ2-7; DNA: TGCAGTGCTAGTGCCACTACCTCCTACGAGCAGTACTTC; CDR3: CSASATTSYEQYF
size: once; V: TRBV27; D: TRBD1; J: TRBJ1-2; DNA: TGTGCCAGCAGTCTTTCAGGGGGAGGCTACACCTTC; CDR3: CASSLSGGGYTF
size: few; V: TRBV30; D: NA; J: TRBJ2-5; DNA: TGTGCCTGGAGTGTAGGGGGAGGTGAGGAGACCCAGTACTTC; CDR3: CAWSVGGGEETQYF
size: NA; V: TRBV30; D: NA; J: TRBJ1-1; DNA: TGTGCCTGGAGTGTGGCAGGGAACACTGAAGCTTTCTTT; CDR3: CAWSVAGNTEAFF
size: few; V: TRBV19; D: NA; J: TRBJ1-5; DNA: TGTGCCAGTGATACCGGGACAAGCAATCAGCCCCAGCATTTT; CDR3: CASDTGTSNQPQHF
size: once; V: TRBV4-2; D: NA; J: TRBJ1-1; DNA: TGTGCCAGCAGCCAAGATCAGGGAATGAACACTGAAGCTTTCTTT; CDR3: CASSQDQGMNTEAFF
size: NA; V: TRBV6-5; D: TRBD1; J: TRBJ1-2; DNA: TGTGCCAGCAGTGACTCAGGGGGCTCCTATGGCTACACCTTC; CDR3: CASSDSGGSYGYTF
size: NA; V: TRBV9; D: TRBD2; J: TRBJ2-1; DNA: TGTGCCAGCAGCGTTAGCTTCCGGGGGGATGAGCAGTTCTTC; CDR3: CASSVSFRGDEQFF
size: NA; V: TRBV19; D: NA; J: TRBJ2-5; DNA: TGTGCCAGTAGTATTAAGGGTAGCCCCCAAGAGACCCAGTACTTC; CDR3: CASSIKGSPQETQYF
size: few; V: TRBV7-2; D: TRBD2; J: TRBJ2-2; DNA: TGTGCCAGCAGCTTCCCCGGGACTAGCGGGATTTGGACCGGGGAGCTGTTTTTT; CDR3: CASSFPGTSGIWTGELFF
size: NA; V: TRBV30; D: NA; J: TRBJ1-1; DNA: TGTGCCTGGAATCTGGGGATGAACACTGAAGCTTTCTTT; CDR3: CAWNLGMNTEAFF
size: NA; V: TRBV5-1; D: TRBD2; J: TRBJ2-1; DNA: TGCGCCAGCAGCTTAGTGGAGGCTAGCGGGAGCAATGAGCAGTTCTTC; CDR3: CASSLVEASGSNEQFF
size: once; V: TRBV19; D: NA; J: TRBJ1-5; DNA: TGTGCCAGTAGCTCAGGGAAGAGGAGCAATCAGCCCCAGCATTTT; CDR3: CASSSGKRSNQPQHF
size: NA; V: TRBV13; D: TRBD1; J: TRBJ2-7; DNA: TGTGCCAGCAGATTTACAGGGGGCAGTCGATACGAGCAGTACTTC; CDR3: CASRFTGGSRYEQYF
size: NA; V: TRBV30; D: TRBD1; J: TRBJ2-5; DNA: TGTGCCGGACAACAGGGGTGGGAGACCCAGTACTTC; CDR3: CAGQQGWETQYF